What follows are 19 T cell receptor beta chains derived from one specimen sequenced in a study of identical twins. TCRdb ran MiXCR on the 5' RACE reads and lists one entry per CDR3 protein. This table has 450,000 or so distinct CDR3 sequences, roughly 26% appearing once. These data were likewise used in another study, on T cells expressing NK-cell markers.

The sample taken for sequencing was CD4+ T cells sorted from blood. Receptors were obtained from a woman aged 18-30 years in good health.

This clonotype was counted a few times. The chain links TRBV20-1 to TRBJ2-5; perhaps TRBD1 as D (6 bases). The germline V gene has CDR1 DFQATT and CDR2 SNEGSKA (reference sequence). Trimming took off 1 base at V and 2 bases at J, with 11 bases between the two ends. This CDR3 comprises 14 residues. CDR3 bases: TGCAGTGCTAGAGTTGGGACACCTCAAGAGACCCAGTACTTC. It yields the protein CSARVGTPQETQYF.

This clonotype turned up a few times. The rearrangement joins TRBV12-3 or TRBV12-4 to TRBJ1-2; D is unclear. The CDR3 consists of 11 residues. The V end lost 7 bases, the J end lost 8 bases, and 11 bases lay between the germline ends. Here the CDR3 reads CASNPPGGYTF. As DNA, the CDR3 is TGTGCCAGCAATCCCCCGGGCGGCTACACCTTC.

This clonotype was detected only a few times. V usage is TRBV20-1 and J usage is TRBJ2-1; the match to TRBD2 covers 7 bases. CDR1 DFQATT and CDR2 SNEGSKA come from the germline V gene (reference sequence). J was trimmed by 2 bases and V by 1 base; bases with no gene match: 8. This CDR3 has 16 amino acids. Here the CDR3 reads CSARVLSSGAYNEQFF. The CDR3 DNA reads TGCAGTGCTAGAGTCCTGTCCAGCGGGGCCTACAATGAGCAGTTCTTC.

The chain recombines TRBV10-2 with TRBJ2-1, with 7 bases matching TRBD1. The CDR3 runs 15 residues. CDR1 and CDR2 from the germline V gene are WSHSY and SAAADI. The trim removed 4 bases at V and 5 bases at J, leaving 8 bases unmatched. CDR3 nucleotides: TGCGCCAGCAGTGGTTGGGACAGATCCAACAATGAGCAGTTCTTC. Translation: CASSGWDRSNNEQFF.

This clonotype has only a few counts. The rearrangement uses TRBV7-9 and TRBJ2-7; TRBD1 might be the D (5 bases). Germline V gives CDR1 SEHNR, CDR2 FQNEAQ (reference sequence). Deletions cut 2 bases from V and 9 bases from J, with 20 bases between. The length of the CDR3 is 15 residues. The CDR3 region is CASSLKPLDSQVQYF. The CDR3 DNA sequence: TGTGCCAGCAGCTTAAAACCGCTCGACAGTCAAGTGCAGTACTTC.

V and J are TRBV5-4 and TRBJ2-1; 8 nucleotides match TRBD2. CDR1 and CDR2 (germline): SGHNT, YYREEE (reference sequence). The CDR3 has 15 residues. V trimming: 0 bases; J trimming: 7 bases; junction bases outside the gene matches: 6. The CDR3 DNA follows: TGTGCCAGCAGCTTGGATACGGGGGGGTGGAATGAGCAGTTCTTC. Its translation is CASSLDTGGWNEQFF. The full variable domain, with the rest looked up from reference TRBV5-4 and TRBJ2-1, is ETGVTQSPTHLIKTRGQQVTLRCSSQSGHNTVSWYQQALGQGPQFIFQYYREEENGRGNFPPRFSGLQFPNYSSELNVNALELDDSALYLCASSLDTGGWNEQFFGPGTRLTVL.

The chain recombines TRBV10-3 with TRBJ1-2, with D possibly being TRBD1 (5 bases). Germline CDR1 reads ENHRY; CDR2 reads SYGVKD. V was trimmed by 4 bases and J by 7 bases, leaving 13 bases between them. The CDR3 runs to 13 residues. CDR3 region: CAISVGQGTGYTF. CDR3 coding DNA: TGTGCCATCAGTGTGGGGCAGGGTACTGGCTACACCTTC.

CDR3 amino acids: CASSLKQTNPQYF. DNA for the CDR3: TGTGCCAGCAGTTTAAAACAGACCAACCCCCAGTACTTC. The chain carries TRBV12-3 or TRBV12-4 and TRBJ2-4; D ambiguous. V was clipped by 2 bases and J by 13 bases, with 15 bases between them. The CDR3 contains 13 residues.

This clonotype was counted between two and nine times. This sequence joins TRBV6-2 or TRBV6-3 and TRBJ2-5; 8 bases agree with TRBD1. V was clipped by 6 bases and J by 5 bases; unmatched bases: 11. The CDR3 extends over 15 amino acids. Germline V gene data show CDR1 as MNHEY and CDR2 as SVGEGT. The CDR3 loop reads CASRRTGQAVETQYF. Written as DNA, the CDR3 is TGTGCCAGCAGACGTACGGGACAGGCCGTTGAGACCCAGTACTTC.

This clonotype was seen only a few times. The V gene is TRBV12-3 or TRBV12-4, the J gene TRBJ2-2; the D gene is possibly TRBD2 (6 bases). V was trimmed by 6 bases and J by 1 base, leaving 12 bases between them. The length of the CDR3 is 15 residues. This chain's CDR3 is CASSDRDLNTGELFF. As DNA, the CDR3 is TGTGCCAGCAGCGACCGGGACTTGAACACCGGGGAGCTGTTTTTT.

Many counts were recorded for this clonotype. CDR3: CAISESRYEQYF. The CDR3 DNA follows: TGTGCCATCAGTGAGTCACGCTACGAGCAGTACTTC. The rearrangement joins TRBV10-3 to TRBJ2-7, with D unresolved. Germline CDR1 ENHRY, CDR2 SYGVKD. Trimming shortened V by 0 bases and J by 3 bases, and 3 bases separated the two germline ends. The CDR3 is made up of 12 amino acids.

The chain combines TRBV4-1 with TRBJ2-1; 12 bases fit TRBD1. With 0 bases clipped from V and 7 bases from J, the junction kept 13 bases outside the gene matches. Germline loops: CDR1 MGHRA, CDR2 YSYEKL. The length of the CDR3 is 19 residues. The CDR3 DNA sequence: TGCGCCAGCAGCCAAGAAGGGATGTCCGGGACAGGGGGCGAGAATGAGCAGTTCTTC. Its protein is CASSQEGMSGTGGENEQFF.

As DNA, the CDR3 is TGCGCCAGCAGCTTTCCCGGGTCAACCTACGAGCAGTACTTC. It codes for CASSFPGSTYEQYF. The rearrangement joins TRBV5-1 to TRBJ2-7; the D is unclear. Trimming pared 2 bases from V and 2 bases from J, leaving 11 bases between. From germline, CDR1 is SGHRS and CDR2 YFSETQ. The CDR3 has 14 amino acids.

This clonotype turned up a few times. The chain joins TRBV27 to TRBJ2-1; D assignment may be TRBD1 or TRBD2 (5 bases each). This CDR3 is 15 amino acids long. The germline gives CDR1 MNHEY, CDR2 SMNVEV (reference sequence). The V and J ends lost 0 bases and 13 bases respectively, with 19 bases between them. The DNA of the CDR3 is TGTGCCAGCAGTTTATCCGGGACCCCTCTCCCCAGACAGTTCTTC. It specifies CASSLSGTPLPRQFF.

The CDR3: CASSKLAGAITDTQYF. The DNA for the CDR3 is TGTGCCAGCAGTAAACTAGCGGGAGCAATCACAGATACGCAGTATTTT. The chain employs TRBV6-2 or TRBV6-3 and TRBJ2-3, with 11 bases lining up with TRBD2. The germline V gene encodes CDR1 MNHEY and CDR2 SVGEGT. Trimming removed 5 bases from V and 2 bases from J; junction bases left unmatched: 6. The CDR3 is 16 residues long.

This clonotype was picked up a small number of times. The rearrangement joins TRBV6-5 to TRBJ1-4; maybe TRBD1 (5 bases). This CDR3 contains 14 residues. Germline loops: CDR1 MNHEY, CDR2 SVGAGI. Trimming took 2 bases from V and 8 from J, leaving 12 bases between them. The CDR3 region is CASSYRGGYEKLFF. The CDR3 nucleotides are TGTGCCAGCAGTTACAGGGGAGGATACGAAAAACTGTTTTTT.

The sample holds a few counts of this clonotype. The chain employs TRBV12-3 or TRBV12-4 and TRBJ2-2; weak D call: TRBD1 (5 bases). This CDR3 is 16 amino acids long. Trimming left V 5 bases short and J 1 base short, with 14 bases between. The CDR3 DNA reads TGTGCCAGCAGTGCCGGGCGTCAGGGGAACACCGGGGAGCTGTTTTTT. Translation: CASSAGRQGNTGELFF.

The V call is TRBV6-2 or TRBV6-3, the J call TRBJ2-7; D call uncertain. Germline CDR1 is MNHEY and CDR2 is SVGEGT. The length of the CDR3 is 19 residues. V lost 0 bases and J lost 3, with 24 bases in between. DNA for the CDR3: TGTGCCAGCAGTTACTCGTTTGCAGGTTCTCGCAGTATTAACTACGAGCAGTACTTC. This gives the protein CASSYSFAGSRSINYEQYF.

This rearrangement joins TRBV9 to TRBJ2-3; D possibly corresponds to TRBD2 (5 bases). Trimming stripped 0 bases from V and 2 bases from J, with 19 bases between. The CDR3 sequence is 18 residues long. Germline lookup yields CDR1 SGDLS and CDR2 YYNGEE. Written as DNA, the CDR3 is TGTGCCAGCAGCGTAGCCCACGAGGGTACGGGTCCCACAGATACGCAGTATTTT. Amino acid sequence: CASSVAHEGTGPTDTQYF.